This TCR beta chain appears in the sequencing data of a study of T cell responses to AZD1222 COVID-19 vaccine. Overall study results and limits: The donor group comprised mostly white British people and more females; the analysis possibly underestimated clonal diversity. Across spike, vaccine-associated CD4 TCRs were found, dominant at 160-218 and 743-854.

This CDR3 is built from 15 residues. Germline values: CDR1 SGHAT, CDR2 FQNNGV. The V gene lost 5 bases and the J gene lost 7 bases, with 20 bases spanning the gap. Sequenced by immunoSEQ multiplex PCR; TCRdb stores in-frame clones only, minus some. This table holds tens of thousands of clones, roughly 89% found once. To note about this clone: The antigen is not known.

This rearrangement joins TRBV11-2 to TRBJ2-5; tentatively, D is TRBD1 or TRBD2 (5 bases each). Sequences were derived from peripheral blood, sampled on day 0 of AZD1222 vaccination. This clonotype was sampled from an adult in good health. In nucleotides, the CDR3 is TGTGCCAGCAGCCCCGAGGGGCTAGCCCGCGGGACCCAGTACTTC. The encoded protein is CASSPEGLARGTQYF.